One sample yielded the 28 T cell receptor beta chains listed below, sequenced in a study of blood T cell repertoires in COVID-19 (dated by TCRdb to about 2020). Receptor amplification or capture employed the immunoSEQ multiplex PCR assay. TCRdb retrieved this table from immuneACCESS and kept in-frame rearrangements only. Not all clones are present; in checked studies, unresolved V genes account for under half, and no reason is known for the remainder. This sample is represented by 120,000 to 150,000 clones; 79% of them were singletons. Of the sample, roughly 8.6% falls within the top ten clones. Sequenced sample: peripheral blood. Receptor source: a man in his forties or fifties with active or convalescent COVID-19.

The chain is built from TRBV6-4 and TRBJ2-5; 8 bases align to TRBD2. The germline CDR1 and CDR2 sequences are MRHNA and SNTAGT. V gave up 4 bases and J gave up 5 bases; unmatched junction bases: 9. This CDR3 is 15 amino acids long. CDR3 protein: CASSVRAGVFETQYF. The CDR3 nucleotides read TGTGCCAGCAGTGTGCGAGCGGGAGTTTTTGAGACCCAGTACTTC.

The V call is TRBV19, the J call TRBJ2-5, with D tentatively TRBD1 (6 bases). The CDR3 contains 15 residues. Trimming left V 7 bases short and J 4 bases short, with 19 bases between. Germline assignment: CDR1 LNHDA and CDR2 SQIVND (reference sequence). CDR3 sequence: CASTQGVNFRETQYF. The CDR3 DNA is TGTGCCAGTACACAGGGCGTCAATTTTCGAGAGACCCAGTACTTC.

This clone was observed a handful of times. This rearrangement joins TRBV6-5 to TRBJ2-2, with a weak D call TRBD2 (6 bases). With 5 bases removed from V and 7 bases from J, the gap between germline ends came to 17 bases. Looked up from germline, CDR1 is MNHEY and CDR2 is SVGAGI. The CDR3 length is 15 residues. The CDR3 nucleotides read TGTGCCAGCAGTAGGGACTCGCCTGTGTTCGGGGAGCTGTTTTTT. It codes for CASSRDSPVFGELFF.

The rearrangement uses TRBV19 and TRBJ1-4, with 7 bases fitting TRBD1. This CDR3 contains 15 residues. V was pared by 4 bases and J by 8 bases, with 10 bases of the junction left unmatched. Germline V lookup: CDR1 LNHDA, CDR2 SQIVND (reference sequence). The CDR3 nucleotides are TGTGCCAGTAGTACCACAGGGGTCGGCGGAGAAAAACTGTTTTTT. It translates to CASSTTGVGGEKLFF.

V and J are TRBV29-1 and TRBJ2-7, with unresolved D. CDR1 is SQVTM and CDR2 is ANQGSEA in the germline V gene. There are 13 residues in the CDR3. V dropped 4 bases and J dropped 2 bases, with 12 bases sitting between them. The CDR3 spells CSVAWPTPYEQYF. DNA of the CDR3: TGCAGCGTTGCTTGGCCCACACCCTACGAGCAGTACTTC.

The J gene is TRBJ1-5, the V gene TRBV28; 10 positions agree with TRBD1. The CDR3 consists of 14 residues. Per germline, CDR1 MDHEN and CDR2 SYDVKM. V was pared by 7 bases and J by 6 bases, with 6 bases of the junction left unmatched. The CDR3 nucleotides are TGTGCCAGCAAAGGGACAGGGGCTCGTCAGCCCCAGCATTTT. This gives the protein CASKGTGARQPQHF.

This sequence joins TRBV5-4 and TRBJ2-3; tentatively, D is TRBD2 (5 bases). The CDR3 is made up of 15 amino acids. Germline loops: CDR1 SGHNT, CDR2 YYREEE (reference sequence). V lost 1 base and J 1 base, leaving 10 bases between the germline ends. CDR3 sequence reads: CASSLSGGRTDTQYF. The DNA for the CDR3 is TGTGCCAGCAGCTTGAGCGGCGGTCGCACAGATACGCAGTATTTT. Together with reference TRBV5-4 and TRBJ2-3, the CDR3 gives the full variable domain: ETGVTQSPTHLIKTRGQQVTLRCSSQSGHNTVSWYQQALGQGPQFIFQYYREEENGRGNFPPRFSGLQFPNYSSELNVNALELDDSALYLCASSLSGGRTDTQYFGPGTRLTVL.

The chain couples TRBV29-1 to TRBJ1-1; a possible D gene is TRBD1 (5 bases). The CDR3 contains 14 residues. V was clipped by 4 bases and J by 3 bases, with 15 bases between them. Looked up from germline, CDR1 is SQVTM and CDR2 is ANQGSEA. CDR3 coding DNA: TGCAGCGTTGGGCGGGGGGGTATGGACACTGAAGCTTTCTTT. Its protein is CSVGRGGMDTEAFF.

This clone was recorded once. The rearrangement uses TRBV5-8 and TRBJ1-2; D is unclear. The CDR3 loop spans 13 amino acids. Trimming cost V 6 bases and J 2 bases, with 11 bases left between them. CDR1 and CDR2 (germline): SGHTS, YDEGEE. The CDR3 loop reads CASTSGGNYGYTF. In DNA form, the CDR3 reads TGTGCCAGCACCTCGGGCGGGAACTATGGCTACACCTTC.

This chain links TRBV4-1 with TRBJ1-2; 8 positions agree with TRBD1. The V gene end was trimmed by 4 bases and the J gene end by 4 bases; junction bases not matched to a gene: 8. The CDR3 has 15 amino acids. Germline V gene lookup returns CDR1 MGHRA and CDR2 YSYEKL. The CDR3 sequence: CASSRPGQDFYGYTF. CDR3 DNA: TGCGCCAGCAGCCGTCCGGGACAGGATTTCTATGGCTACACCTTC.

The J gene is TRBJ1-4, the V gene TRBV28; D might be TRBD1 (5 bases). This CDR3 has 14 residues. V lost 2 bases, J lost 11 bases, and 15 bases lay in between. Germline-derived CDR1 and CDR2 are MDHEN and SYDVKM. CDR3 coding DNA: TGTGCCAGCAGTTTAGGAGGAGGGGTCGAGAAACTGTTTTTT. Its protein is CASSLGGGVEKLFF.

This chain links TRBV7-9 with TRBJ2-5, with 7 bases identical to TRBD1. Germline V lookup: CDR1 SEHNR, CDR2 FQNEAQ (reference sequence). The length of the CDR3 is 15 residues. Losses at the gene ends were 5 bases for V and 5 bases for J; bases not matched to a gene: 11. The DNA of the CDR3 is TGTGCCAGCAGCGACGACAGGGCAGCACAGGAGACCCAGTACTTC. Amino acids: CASSDDRAAQETQYF.

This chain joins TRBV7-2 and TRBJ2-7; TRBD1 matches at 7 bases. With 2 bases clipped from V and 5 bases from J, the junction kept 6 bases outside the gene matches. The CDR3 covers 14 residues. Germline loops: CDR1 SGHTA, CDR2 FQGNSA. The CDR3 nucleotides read TGTGCCAGCAGCTTACCGACAGGGACCCACGAGCAGTACTTC. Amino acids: CASSLPTGTHEQYF.

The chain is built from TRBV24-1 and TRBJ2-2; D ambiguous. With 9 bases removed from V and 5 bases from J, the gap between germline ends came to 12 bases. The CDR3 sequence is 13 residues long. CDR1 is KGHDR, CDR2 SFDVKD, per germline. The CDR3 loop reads CATGLRRTGELFF. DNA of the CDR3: TGTGCCACCGGCCTCCGTCGAACCGGGGAGCTGTTTTTT.

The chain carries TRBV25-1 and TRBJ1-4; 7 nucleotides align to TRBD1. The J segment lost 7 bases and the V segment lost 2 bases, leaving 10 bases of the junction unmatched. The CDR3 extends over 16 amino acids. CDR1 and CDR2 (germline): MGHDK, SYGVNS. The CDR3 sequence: CASSEPQGGLGEKLFF. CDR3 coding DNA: TGTGCCAGCAGTGAACCCCAGGGGGGTTTGGGTGAAAAACTGTTTTTT.

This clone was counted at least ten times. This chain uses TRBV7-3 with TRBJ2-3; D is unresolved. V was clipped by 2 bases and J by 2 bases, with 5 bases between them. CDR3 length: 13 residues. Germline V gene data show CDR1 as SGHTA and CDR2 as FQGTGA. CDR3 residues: CASSLEATDTQYF. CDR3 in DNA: TGTGCCAGCAGCTTAGAGGCCACAGATACGCAGTATTTT.

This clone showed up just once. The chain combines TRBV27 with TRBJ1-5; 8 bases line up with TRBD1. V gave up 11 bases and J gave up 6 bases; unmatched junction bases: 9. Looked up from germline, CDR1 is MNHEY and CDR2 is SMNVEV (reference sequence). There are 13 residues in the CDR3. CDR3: CARSPTGVQPQHF. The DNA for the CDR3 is TGTGCCCGTTCCCCGACAGGGGTTCAGCCCCAGCATTTT.

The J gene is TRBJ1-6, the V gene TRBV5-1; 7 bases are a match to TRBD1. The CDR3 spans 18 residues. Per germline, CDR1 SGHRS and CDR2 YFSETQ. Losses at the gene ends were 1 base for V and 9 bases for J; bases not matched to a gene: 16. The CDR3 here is CASSLRYRGYGRTSPLHF. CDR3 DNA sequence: TGCGCCAGCAGCTTGAGGTACAGGGGATACGGCCGGACTTCACCCCTCCACTTT.

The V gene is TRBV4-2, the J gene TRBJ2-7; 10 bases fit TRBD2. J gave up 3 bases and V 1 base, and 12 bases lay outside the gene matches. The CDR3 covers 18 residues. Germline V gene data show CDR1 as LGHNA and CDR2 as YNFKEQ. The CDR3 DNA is TGTGCCAGCAGCCAAGCCGCGACTAGCGGGCTTCTGAGCTACGAGCAGTACTTC. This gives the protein CASSQAATSGLLSYEQYF.

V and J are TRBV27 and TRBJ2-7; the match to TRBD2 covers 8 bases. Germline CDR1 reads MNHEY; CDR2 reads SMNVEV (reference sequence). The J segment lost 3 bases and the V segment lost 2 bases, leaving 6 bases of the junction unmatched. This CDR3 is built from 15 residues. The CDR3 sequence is CASSLTAGEFYEQYF. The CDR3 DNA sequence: TGTGCCAGCAGTTTAACAGCGGGGGAGTTCTACGAGCAGTACTTC.

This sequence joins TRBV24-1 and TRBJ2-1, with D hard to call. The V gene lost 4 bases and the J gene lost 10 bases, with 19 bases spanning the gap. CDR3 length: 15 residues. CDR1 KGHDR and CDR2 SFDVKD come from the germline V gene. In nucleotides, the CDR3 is TGTGCCACCAGTGACAATCAAGCCCAAAAGAGGGAGCAGTTCTTC. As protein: CATSDNQAQKREQFF.

The CDR3 sequence is CATRTQGNRIARFNEQYF. The CDR3 coding sequence is TGTGCCACCAGGACTCAGGGAAATCGCATCGCCCGATTTAACGAGCAGTACTTC. The chain joins TRBV24-1 to TRBJ2-7; the D gene is possibly TRBD1 (5 bases). Trimming left V 7 bases short and J 5 bases short, with 29 bases between. Looked up from germline, CDR1 is KGHDR and CDR2 is SFDVKD. The CDR3 has 18 amino acids.

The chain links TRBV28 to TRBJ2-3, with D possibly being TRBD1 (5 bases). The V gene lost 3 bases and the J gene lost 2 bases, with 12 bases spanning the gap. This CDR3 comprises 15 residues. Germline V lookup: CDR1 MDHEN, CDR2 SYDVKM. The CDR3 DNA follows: TGTGCCAGCAGTTTGGTCAGGGAAACCACAGATACGCAGTATTTT. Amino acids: CASSLVRETTDTQYF.

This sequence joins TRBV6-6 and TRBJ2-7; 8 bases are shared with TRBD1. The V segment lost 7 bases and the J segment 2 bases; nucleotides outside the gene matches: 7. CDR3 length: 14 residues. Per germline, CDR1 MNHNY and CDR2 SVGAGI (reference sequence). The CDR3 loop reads CASTRDRLTYEQYF. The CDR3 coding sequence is TGTGCCAGCACTCGGGACAGGCTTACCTACGAGCAGTACTTC.

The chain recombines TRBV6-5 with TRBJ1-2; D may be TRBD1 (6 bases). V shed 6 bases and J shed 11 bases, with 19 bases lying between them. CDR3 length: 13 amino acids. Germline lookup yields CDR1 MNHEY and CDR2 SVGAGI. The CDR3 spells CASRAGVGLGYTF. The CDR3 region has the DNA TGTGCCAGCAGAGCAGGGGTTGGCCTAGGATACACCTTC.

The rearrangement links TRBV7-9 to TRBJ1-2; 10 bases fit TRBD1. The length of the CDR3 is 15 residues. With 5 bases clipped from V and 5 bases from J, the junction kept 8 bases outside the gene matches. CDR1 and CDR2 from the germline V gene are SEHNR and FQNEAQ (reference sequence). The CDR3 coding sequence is TGTGCCAGCAGCCCCGGGACAGGGGCGCTTTATGGCTACACCTTC. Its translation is CASSPGTGALYGYTF.

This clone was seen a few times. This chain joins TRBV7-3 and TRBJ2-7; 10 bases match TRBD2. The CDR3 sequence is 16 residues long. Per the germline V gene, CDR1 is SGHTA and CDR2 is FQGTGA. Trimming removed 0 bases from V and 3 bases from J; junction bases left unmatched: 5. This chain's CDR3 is CASSLTATSGLYEQYF. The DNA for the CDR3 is TGTGCCAGCAGCTTAACGGCGACTAGCGGGCTCTACGAGCAGTACTTC.

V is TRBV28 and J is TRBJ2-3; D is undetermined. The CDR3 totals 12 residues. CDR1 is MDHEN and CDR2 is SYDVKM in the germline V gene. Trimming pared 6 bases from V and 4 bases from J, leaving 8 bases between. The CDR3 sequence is CASSPPSDTQYF. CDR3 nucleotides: TGTGCCAGCAGCCCCCCCTCAGATACGCAGTATTTT.